The sequence of this TCR beta chain was determined in a study of blood T cell repertoires in COVID-19. Overall study context: COVID-19 samples, acute and convalescent, were from the United States, Italy and Spain. PBMCs, B-cell-depleted T cells, or T cells were the source of the cDNA or gDNA that made up the material.

Germline CDR1 reads LGHDT; CDR2 reads YNNKEL (reference sequence). Germline trimming cut 6 bases from V and 3 bases from J; bases unmatched to any gene: 4. The CDR3 totals 15 residues. In the authors' workflow: Quantification of nucleated cells was approximated via reference gene primer amplification. TCRdb's copy holds only in-frame clones and misses some; the assay was immunoSEQ multiplex PCR. That table is the source of V, J and clone size, and D and trimming were worked out from the DNA. The data contain 200,000 to 250,000 clones, about 83% of them singletons. The sample consisted of peripheral blood. The V and J genes are TRBV3-1 (or the pseudogene TRBV3-2) and TRBJ2-1; 11 bases line up with TRBD1. The receptor was isolated from a woman aged 50 to 65 with acute or convalescent COVID-19. The CDR3 DNA reads as TGTGCCAGCAGGTCCGGGACAGGGGGCTACAATGAGCAGTTCTTC. Encoded protein: CASRSGTGGYNEQFF.